Sequencing of this T cell receptor beta chain was carried out in a study of T-cell reconstitution after alpha-beta-depleted transplantation in children. TCRbeta library construction was performed incorporating unique molecular identifiers. TCRdb independently ran MiXCR on the PCR reads; one entry per CDR3 protein. The sample lists about 610,000 distinct CDR3 sequences, under 12% occurring once. This clonotype has more than one count but fewer than ten. This CDR3 comprises 18 residues. The V gene's germline CDR1 is SGHAT and CDR2 FQNNGV. Trimming pared 1 base from V and 2 bases from J, leaving 15 bases between.

This receptor was obtained from a human donor who donated a stem cell graft to a child with acute myeloid leukemia. Here the sequenced sample was PBMCs from the stem cell graft donor, taken from the stem cell graft. The chain has TRBV11-2 and TRBJ2-6; D assignment may be TRBD1 or TRBD2 (6 bases each). The CDR3 bases are TGTGCCAGCAGCTTAGTAAATCCGGGGGCGGCTGGGGCCAACGTCCTGACTTTC. The encoded protein is CASSLVNPGAAGANVLTF.